This TCR beta chain was observed in a study of cytotoxic CD8 clonotypes in ibrutinib-treated CLL. Germline V gives CDR1 SGHDT, CDR2 YYEEEE. Between the trimmed V and J ends, which lost 1 base and 4 bases, there was a span of 14 bases. The CDR3 spans 15 residues. The data were produced by immunoSEQ multiplex PCR, yet TCRdb's version contains in-frame clones alone and is incomplete. The sample contains some 300,000 clones, roughly 79% of which appear only once. Sequencing was performed on PBMCs, taken before ibrutinib treatment. The chain couples TRBV5-6 to TRBJ1-1, with D tentatively TRBD1 (5 bases). The receptor was derived from a human donor with chronic lymphocytic leukemia. The CDR3 loop reads CASSLLFVGGTEAFF. CDR3 bases: TGTGCCAGCAGCTTGTTGTTCGTCGGGGGCACTGAAGCTTTCTTT. Full variable domain (remainder filled in from reference TRBV5-6 and TRBJ1-1): DAGVTQSPTHLIKTRGQQVTLRCSPKSGHDTVSWYQQALGQGPQFIFQYYEEEERQRGNFPDRFSGHQFPNYSSELNVNALLLGDSALYLCASSLLFVGGTEAFFGQGTRLTVV.